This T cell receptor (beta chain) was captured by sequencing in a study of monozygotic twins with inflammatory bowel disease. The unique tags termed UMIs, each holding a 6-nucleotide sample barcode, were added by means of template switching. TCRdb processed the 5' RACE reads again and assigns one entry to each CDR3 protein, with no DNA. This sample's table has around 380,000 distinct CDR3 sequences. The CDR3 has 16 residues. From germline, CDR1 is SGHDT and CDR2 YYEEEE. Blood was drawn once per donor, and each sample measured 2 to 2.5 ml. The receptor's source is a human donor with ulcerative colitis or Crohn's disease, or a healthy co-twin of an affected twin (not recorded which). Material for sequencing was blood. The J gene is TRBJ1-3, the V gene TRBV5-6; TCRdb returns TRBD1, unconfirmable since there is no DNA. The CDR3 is CASSTDRDRPRNTIYF.